This paragraph reports one TCR beta chain. What it binds is not known. The CDR3 sequence is 14 residues long. From germline, CDR1 is MNHEY and CDR2 SVGAGI. V lost 9 bases and J 0 bases, leaving 12 bases between the germline ends. The sample is drawn from a study of early T cells in non-severe SARS-CoV-2 infection. Study background: Bulk RNA taken from unsorted whole blood was sequenced, leaving chains unpaired.

Study results and limitations: Clonotype matching in VDJdb favored anti-spike CD8 responses and did not capture private and CD4 specificities.

Separate cDNA molecules each had unique molecular identifiers attached to them. TCRdb re-called the 5' RACE reads through MiXCR, storing one row per CDR3 protein. The sample gives 55,000 to 70,000 distinct CDR3 sequences, more than 3.5% of which show up once; roughly 3.9% is in the top ten. The sequence derives from an adult who was a healthcare worker with PCR-confirmed SARS-CoV-2 infection or an uninfected control (not recorded which). The donor label of this sample is uncertain. V is TRBV6-5 and J is TRBJ1-3; a possible D gene is TRBD1 (6 bases). Here the sequenced sample was whole blood, taken at baseline. In DNA, the CDR3 is TGTGCCAGTGGGGGCAGGGTCTCTGGAAACACCATATATTTT. Encoded protein: CASGGRVSGNTIYF.